One and the same sample provided the 17 T cell receptor beta chains below, sequenced in a study of T cell responses to AZD1222 COVID-19 vaccine. Sequencing was performed with immunoSEQ multiplex PCR; in TCRdb, only in-frame clones are kept and a portion is missing. The table includes under 150,000 clones, nearly 90% detected once. Sequenced here: peripheral blood, sampled 28 days after the second AZD1222 dose. These receptors all stem from an adult who received the AZD1222 COVID-19 vaccine.

This sequence joins TRBV7-9 and TRBJ2-7; no definite D call. Germline V lookup: CDR1 SEHNR, CDR2 FQNEAQ (reference sequence). V lost 4 bases and J 6 bases, leaving 10 bases between the germline ends. The CDR3 length is 12 residues. The CDR3 DNA follows: TGTGCCAGCAGCTATGGGTCGGGCGAGCAGTACTTC. Translation: CASSYGSGEQYF.

This chain joins TRBV19 and TRBJ2-5; 8 bases fit TRBD2. With V trimmed by 7 bases and J by 7 bases, 14 bases remained unmatched. The CDR3 is 15 residues long. Per germline, CDR1 LNHDA and CDR2 SQIVND (reference sequence). CDR3 in DNA: TGTGCCAGTACACCAGGACTAGCAGGGCGGAGGACCCAGTACTTC. Its translation is CASTPGLAGRRTQYF.

This clone was detected only once. This chain uses TRBV7-8 with TRBJ1-5, with 8 bases that match TRBD1. Losses at the gene ends were 3 bases for V and 5 bases for J; bases not matched to a gene: 9. The CDR3 spans 16 residues. Germline values: CDR1 SGHVS, CDR2 FQNEAQ. The chain's CDR3 is CASSFVPDRVHQPQHF. CDR3 DNA: TGTGCCAGCAGCTTTGTTCCGGACAGGGTCCATCAGCCCCAGCATTTT.

The table lists this clone with a count of one. The chain uses TRBV5-6 and TRBJ2-7, with D perhaps matching TRBD1 (5 bases). The CDR3 runs 12 residues. V was shortened by 6 bases and J by 3 bases, with 10 bases between the two germline ends. The germline V gene encodes CDR1 SGHDT and CDR2 YYEEEE. CDR3 DNA sequence: TGTGCCAGCACTCGACAGAGCTACGAGCAGTACTTC. Translating it yields CASTRQSYEQYF.

This clone came up once. This sequence joins TRBV2 and TRBJ1-5, with 10 bases that match TRBD1. CDR1 is SNHLY and CDR2 is FYNNEI in the germline V gene. This CDR3 region has 15 residues. The V segment lost 5 bases and the J segment 6 bases; nucleotides outside the gene matches: 7. The CDR3 here is CASSIRQGARQPQHF. As DNA, the CDR3 is TGTGCCAGCAGTATACGACAGGGGGCTCGTCAGCCCCAGCATTTT. Full variable domain (remainder filled in from reference TRBV2 and TRBJ1-5): EPEVTQTPSHQVTQMGQEVILRCVPISNHLYFYWYRQILGQKVEFLVSFYNNEISEKSEIFDDQFSVERPDGSNFTLKIRSTKLEDSAMYFCASSIRQGARQPQHFGDGTRLSIL.

The rearrangement uses TRBV10-2 and TRBJ1-1; maybe TRBD1 (5 bases). Trimming removed 3 bases from V and 8 bases from J, with 10 bases in between. The CDR3 is 12 amino acids. Germline V lookup: CDR1 WSHSY, CDR2 SAAADI. Here the CDR3 reads CASSDYRTEAFF. The CDR3 bases are TGCGCCAGCAGTGATTACAGGACCGAAGCTTTCTTT.

The genes are TRBV5-6 and TRBJ2-7, with D unresolved. The CDR3 loop spans 11 amino acids. CDR1 SGHDT and CDR2 YYEEEE come from the germline V gene. The V end was cut by 3 bases, the J end by 0 bases, with 1 base between. Here the CDR3 reads CASSSSYEQYF. CDR3 nucleotides: TGTGCCAGCAGCTCCTCCTACGAGCAGTACTTC.

This clone has just a few counts. This chain connects TRBV5-1 to TRBJ1-1, with a weak D call TRBD1 (6 bases). V lost 2 bases, J lost 1 base, and 9 bases lay in between. Germline CDR1 and CDR2: SGHRS and YFSETQ. There are 14 residues in the CDR3. CDR3 protein: CASSFQGPNTEAFF. CDR3 DNA sequence: TGCGCCAGCAGCTTCCAGGGGCCGAACACTGAAGCTTTCTTT.

This clone was counted a few times. The chain combines TRBV7-8 with TRBJ1-3; maybe TRBD1 (5 bases). V lost 5 bases and J 0 bases, leaving 23 bases between the germline ends. This CDR3 has 19 amino acids. From germline, CDR1 is SGHVS and CDR2 FQNEAQ. The CDR3 here is CASSLPGRRFVGSGNTIYF. The CDR3 nucleotides are TGTGCCAGCAGCCTACCGGGACGGCGGTTTGTAGGCTCTGGAAACACCATATATTTT.

The rearrangement links TRBV7-6 to TRBJ2-5; 7 bases match TRBD2. J gave up 0 bases and V 5 bases, and 6 bases lay outside the gene matches. From germline, CDR1 is SGHVS and CDR2 FNYEAQ. This CDR3 has 15 amino acids. The CDR3 reads CASSRRAGYQETQYF. In DNA, the CDR3 is TGTGCCAGCAGCCGGAGAGCGGGGTACCAAGAGACCCAGTACTTC.

V is TRBV27 and J is TRBJ2-7; D possibly uses TRBD1 or TRBD2 (5 bases each). The CDR3 covers 14 residues. The germline gives CDR1 MNHEY, CDR2 SMNVEV (reference sequence). The V end was cut by 3 bases, the J end by 2 bases, with 11 bases between. The CDR3, as DNA: TGTGCCAGCAGTTTCAGGGACGGGACCTACGAGCAGTACTTC. Amino acid sequence: CASSFRDGTYEQYF.

This chain connects TRBV4-2 to TRBJ2-2; D possibly matches TRBD1 or TRBD2 (6 bases each). The germline V gene has CDR1 LGHNA and CDR2 YNFKEQ. The CDR3 has 15 residues. V was pared by 2 bases and J by 6 bases, with 13 bases between. CDR3 coding DNA: TGTGCCAGCAGCCAAAACGAAAGGGGGGCCGGGGAGCTGTTTTTT. It codes for CASSQNERGAGELFF.

The chain employs TRBV2 and TRBJ2-5; D remains unclear. The CDR3 spans 18 residues. Germline values: CDR1 SNHLY, CDR2 FYNNEI. V was pared by 5 bases and J by 4 bases, with 26 bases between. As DNA, the CDR3 is TGTGCCAGCAGTCCCCAGTTTGGTCAGCTCGCCTTGGGAGAGACCCAGTACTTC. Translated, it gives CASSPQFGQLALGETQYF. Full variable domain (missing parts from reference TRBV2 and TRBJ2-5): EPEVTQTPSHQVTQMGQEVILRCVPISNHLYFYWYRQILGQKVEFLVSFYNNEISEKSEIFDDQFSVERPDGSNFTLKIRSTKLEDSAMYFCASSPQFGQLALGETQYFGPGTRLLVL.

This chain links TRBV7-2 with TRBJ2-1, with D unresolved. This CDR3 region has 14 residues. Trimming left V 2 bases short and J 6 bases short, with 11 bases between. Germline V lookup: CDR1 SGHTA, CDR2 FQGNSA. CDR3 DNA sequence: TGTGCCAGCAGCTTATCCAAGGATCTCAATGAGCAGTTCTTC. Its translation: CASSLSKDLNEQFF. The variable domain in full, completed from reference TRBV7-2 and TRBJ2-1, reads GAGVSQSPSNKVTEKGKDVELRCDPISGHTALYWYRQSLGQGLEFLIYFQGNSAPDKSGLPSDRFSAERTGGSVSTLTIQRTQQEDSAVYLCASSLSKDLNEQFFGPGTRLTVL.

V gene TRBV7-9 combines with J gene TRBJ2-3, with a possible D match to TRBD1 (5 bases). The CDR3 runs 13 residues. Germline CDR1 reads SEHNR; CDR2 reads FQNEAQ (reference sequence). Trimming removed 5 bases from V and 6 bases from J, with 12 bases in between. The CDR3 loop is CASSRQSLDTQYF. DNA of the CDR3: TGTGCCAGCAGCCGACAGTCTTTGGATACGCAGTATTTT.

The chain joins TRBV20-1 to TRBJ2-3; D remains unclear. Trimming shortened V by 6 bases and J by 1 base, and 5 bases separated the two germline ends. Germline assignment: CDR1 DFQATT and CDR2 SNEGSKA (reference sequence). The CDR3 consists of 11 residues. The CDR3 protein is CSAPRTDTQYF. CDR3 sequence (DNA): TGCAGTGCCCCCCGCACAGATACGCAGTATTTT.

The chain employs TRBV7-9 and TRBJ2-7; TRBD1 aligns across 7 bases. V lost 2 bases and J lost 5; bases outside the gene matches: 0. Per the germline V gene, CDR1 is SEHNR and CDR2 is FQNEAQ (reference sequence). The CDR3 is 12 residues long. The CDR3 loop reads CASSLTGDEQYF. The CDR3, as DNA: TGTGCCAGCAGCTTAACAGGGGACGAGCAGTACTTC.